This passage covers 14 T cell receptor beta chains from one sample sequenced in a study of blood T cells in healthy people across ages. Using a J-beta primer mix together with a sample-barcoded 5' primer, a second PCR was run for roughly 6 to 12 cycles. TCRdb re-derived calls from the 5' RACE reads in MiXCR, one entry per CDR3 protein. The sample holds approximately 1.5 million distinct CDR3 sequences; almost 35% are singletons and the top ten take roughly 10%. Sequenced sample: blood. These receptors originate from a woman aged 30 to 39 in good health.

The chain carries TRBV7-9 and TRBJ2-1; D is possibly TRBD1 (6 bases). Trimming shortened V by 0 bases and J by 8 bases, and 17 bases separated the two germline ends. Germline lookup yields CDR1 SEHNR and CDR2 FQNEAQ (reference sequence). The CDR3 loop spans 16 amino acids. This CDR3 is CASSLALAGGADEQFF. The DNA for the CDR3 is TGTGCCAGCAGCTTAGCGTTAGCTGGGGGCGCGGATGAGCAGTTCTTC.

There are a few counts of this clonotype. The chain links TRBV27 to TRBJ2-3; the match to TRBD2 covers 8 bases. The CDR3 consists of 15 residues. Germline V CDR1 and CDR2: MNHEY, SMNVEV (reference sequence). V lost 8 bases and J lost 1; bases outside the gene matches: 8. CDR3 coding DNA: TGTGCCAGCGCAAAGGGGCGGGGGGGCACAGATACGCAGTATTTT. Translated, it gives CASAKGRGGTDTQYF.

The V call is TRBV15, the J call TRBJ2-6; D remains ambiguous. Germline loops: CDR1 LNHNV, CDR2 YYDKDF (reference sequence). The CDR3 has 14 amino acids. The germline V and J ends were trimmed by 8 bases and 1 base, with 9 bases remaining between them. The CDR3 sequence is CATHHGSGANVLTF. The DNA of the CDR3 is TGTGCCACCCACCACGGTTCTGGGGCCAACGTCCTGACTTTC.

Regarding this clonotype: This may be a read error, as it is one base from a much larger clone. The conserved phenylalanine or tryptophan normally closing the CDR3 is absent here, so this likely arose from a read error. The chain carries TRBV12-3 or TRBV12-4 and TRBJ1-1; the D gene is possibly TRBD1 (5 bases). CDR3 size: 13 residues. The ends were cut back, 7 bases at V and 4 bases at J, with 13 bases in the middle. In DNA, the CDR3 is TGTGCCAGCAACCAGGGTTTGCGCACTGAAGCTTTCCTT. This gives the protein CASNQGLRTEAFL.

This chain connects TRBV4-1 to TRBJ1-5; D possibly corresponds to TRBD1 (6 bases). This CDR3 has 17 residues. Germline CDR1 reads MGHRA; CDR2 reads YSYEKL. Trimming pared 0 bases from V and 0 bases from J, leaving 12 bases between. The DNA for the CDR3 is TGCGCCAGCAGCCAAGATTGGGGGGCCTATAGCAATCAGCCCCAGCATTTT. Its protein product is CASSQDWGAYSNQPQHF.

In this sample, this clonotype turned up many times. The CDR3 DNA follows: TGTGCCAGCAGTGACGCCTCCTACGAGCAGTACTTC. This encodes CASSDASYEQYF. The chain couples TRBV6-1 to TRBJ2-7; D is unresolved. The germline V gene has CDR1 MNHNS and CDR2 SASEGT. CDR3 length equals 12 residues. With 3 bases removed from V and 0 bases from J, the gap between germline ends came to 3 bases.

This chain uses TRBV29-1 with TRBJ1-1, with D unclear. Trimming pared 3 bases from V and 3 bases from J, leaving 32 bases between. This CDR3 contains 20 residues. Germline CDR1 and CDR2: SQVTM and ANQGSEA. Here the CDR3 DNA reads TGCAGCGTTGATCCTCCAGACCCATGGCGCCCAAACCTCATGGACACTGAAGCTTTCTTT. It is translated as CSVDPPDPWRPNLMDTEAFF.

The CDR3 DNA sequence: TGTGCCAGCAGCTTAGGCGGGGGGCTCGAGACTGAAGCTTTCTTT. It specifies CASSLGGGLETEAFF. The rearrangement links TRBV7-9 to TRBJ1-1; perhaps TRBD1 as D (6 bases). V shed 1 base and J shed 5 bases, with 14 bases lying between them. Germline V gene data show CDR1 as SEHNR and CDR2 as FQNEAQ (reference sequence). CDR3 length: 15 amino acids.

This clonotype was seen repeatedly, ten times or more. J is TRBJ2-6 and V is TRBV28, with D hard to call. The V end was cut by 2 bases, the J end by 2 bases, with 7 bases between. Per the germline V gene, CDR1 is MDHEN and CDR2 is SYDVKM. The CDR3 is made up of 15 amino acids. CDR3 DNA sequence: TGTGCCAGCAGTTTACTCTCGCCTGGGGCCAACGTCCTGACTTTC. This encodes CASSLLSPGANVLTF.

The chain employs TRBV4-1 and TRBJ1-2, with no clear D. The V gene's germline CDR1 is MGHRA and CDR2 YSYEKL. This CDR3 contains 13 residues. V was pared by 1 base and J by 8 bases, with 11 bases between. The DNA for the CDR3 is TGCGCCAGCAGCCAAGGAACGGCGGGGGGCTACACCTTC. Residues: CASSQGTAGGYTF.

This clonotype was counted only a few times. This chain uses TRBV7-9 with TRBJ2-7; D gene unclear. The CDR3 sequence is 14 residues long. CDR1 SEHNR and CDR2 FQNEAQ come from the germline V gene (reference sequence). V was clipped by 5 bases and J by 6 bases, with 17 bases between them. The CDR3 nucleotides read TGTGCCAGCAGCCCCGAGCAAGCGTCGCCCGAGCAGTACTTC. It specifies CASSPEQASPEQYF.

V usage is TRBV9 and J usage is TRBJ2-3; D is unclear. The germline V and J ends were trimmed by 0 bases and 5 bases, with 7 bases remaining between them. Looked up from germline, CDR1 is SGDLS and CDR2 is YYNGEE. The CDR3 runs 13 residues. The CDR3 DNA is TGTGCCAGCAGCGTAGTTCTGGGAGATACGCAGTATTTT. Its translation: CASSVVLGDTQYF.

This clonotype was seen repeatedly, ten times or more. V and J are TRBV20-1 and TRBJ2-7; 8 bases are shared with TRBD2. The CDR3 runs 14 residues. Trimming removed 5 bases from V and 0 bases from J; junction bases left unmatched: 6. Germline loops: CDR1 DFQATT, CDR2 SNEGSKA (reference sequence). DNA of the CDR3: TGCAGTGCTCTTAGCGGGATAAGCTCCTACGAGCAGTACTTC. Translation: CSALSGISSYEQYF.

This clonotype was observed a few times. V and J are TRBV7-2 and TRBJ1-1, with a possible D match to TRBD1 (5 bases). This CDR3 spans 14 amino acids. The germline V and J ends were trimmed by 3 bases and 7 bases, with 15 bases remaining between them. CDR1 and CDR2 from the germline V gene are SGHTA and FQGNSA. CDR3 nucleotides: TGTGCCAGCAGCTTCAGTGCAGGGAGGAGTGAAGCTTTCTTT. It is translated as CASSFSAGRSEAFF.